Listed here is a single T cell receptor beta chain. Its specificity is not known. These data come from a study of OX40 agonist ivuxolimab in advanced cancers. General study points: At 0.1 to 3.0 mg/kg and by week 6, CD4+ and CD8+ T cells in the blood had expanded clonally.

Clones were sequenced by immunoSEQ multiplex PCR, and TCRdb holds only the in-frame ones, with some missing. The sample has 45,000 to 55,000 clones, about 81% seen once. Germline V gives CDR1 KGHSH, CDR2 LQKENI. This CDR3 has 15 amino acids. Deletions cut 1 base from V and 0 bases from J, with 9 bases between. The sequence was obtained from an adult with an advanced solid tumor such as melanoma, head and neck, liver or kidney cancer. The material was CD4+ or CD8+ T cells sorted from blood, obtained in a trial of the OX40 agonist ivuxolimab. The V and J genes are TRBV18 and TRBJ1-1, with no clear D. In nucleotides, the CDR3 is TGTGCCAGCTCACCACGGGCGGCTTTGAACACTGAAGCTTTCTTT. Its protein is CASSPRAALNTEAFF.